The rows below give T cell receptor beta chains drawn from one sample of a study of blood T cell repertoires in COVID-19. Repertoires were generated with immunoSEQ multiplex PCR, while TCRdb's copy carries only in-frame clones and drops some. The sample contains roughly 150,000 clones, around 86% of which appear only once. Material: peripheral blood. These receptors all stem from a woman over 75 with COVID-19, enrolled during active disease. CDR3s include the opening cysteine and the closing phenylalanine or tryptophan. Fields, in order: V gene, J gene, D gene, clone size, CDR3 protein, CDR3 DNA. D genes are given only for firm matches. A clone size is listed for some rows: how often the clone was seen (once, few, many), or a class if it is expanded.

V: TRBV29-1; J: TRBJ2-3; D: NA; size: once; CDR3: CSVDYRDTDTQYF; DNA: TGCAGCGTTGATTATCGGGACACAGATACGCAGTATTTT
V: TRBV4-1; J: TRBJ2-7; D: TRBD1; size: NA; CDR3: CASSQDQTGGYEQYF; DNA: TGCGCCAGCAGCCAAGATCAGACAGGGGGCTACGAGCAGTACTTC
V: TRBV5-4; J: TRBJ2-5; D: TRBD2; size: NA; CDR3: CASSFGAGEETQYF; DNA: TGTGCCAGCAGTTTCGGGGCGGGAGAAGAGACCCAGTACTTC
V: TRBV6-1; J: TRBJ2-1; D: NA; size: NA; CDR3: CASSEFGASRSYNEQFF; DNA: TGTGCCAGCAGTGAATTTGGAGCTTCTCGGTCCTACAATGAGCAGTTCTTC
V: TRBV24-1; J: TRBJ1-2; D: NA; size: few; CDR3: CATSRDTDYGYTF; DNA: TGTGCCACCAGCCGGGACACAGACTATGGCTACACCTTC
V: TRBV3-1/TRBV3-2; J: TRBJ2-2; D: TRBD2; size: NA; CDR3: CASSQDRALNRASGRFAGELFF; DNA: TGTGCCAGCAGCCAAGATCGAGCGCTAAATCGGGCTAGCGGGAGATTTGCCGGGGAGCTGTTTTTT
V: TRBV15; J: TRBJ1-4; D: NA; size: NA; CDR3: CATSRDRVTNEKLFF; DNA: TGTGCCACCAGCAGAGATCGAGTAACTAATGAAAAACTGTTTTTT
V: TRBV4-2; J: TRBJ2-3; D: TRBD2; size: NA; CDR3: CASSQDPSGSMDTQYF; DNA: TGTGCCAGCAGCCAAGACCCCAGCGGGAGTATGGATACGCAGTATTTT
V: TRBV6-5; J: TRBJ1-1; D: NA; size: NA; CDR3: CASRPGQLNTEAFF; DNA: TGTGCCAGCAGACCCGGACAGTTGAACACTGAAGCTTTCTTT
V: TRBV7-8; J: TRBJ1-1; D: NA; size: NA; CDR3: CASTYGGVLNTEAFF; DNA: TGTGCCAGCACTTACGGAGGGGTACTGAACACTGAAGCTTTCTTT
V: TRBV6-5; J: TRBJ1-4; D: TRBD1; size: NA; CDR3: CASSYGQGATNEKLFF; DNA: TGTGCCAGCAGTTACGGACAGGGTGCAACTAATGAAAAACTGTTTTTT